This T cell receptor beta chain came from a study of radiation and T cells in renal cell carcinoma. The overall study: Nephrectomy followed 15 Gy stereotactic body radiation by 4 weeks.

The data were produced by immunoSEQ multiplex PCR, yet TCRdb's version contains in-frame clones alone and is incomplete. Here the sample spans about 140,000 clones, 75% to 90% being singletons. Trimming took off 4 bases at V and 3 bases at J, with 12 bases between the two ends. The CDR3 is 14 amino acids. Per germline, CDR1 SGHDT and CDR2 YYEEEE. Study-wide points: From baseline, blood top tumor clonotypes peaked at 2 weeks post-radiation. Pretreatment tumor biopsies were lacking, so baseline clonotypes are unknown.

Time point indicated: baseline pretreatment blood. Treatment specified: 15 Gy SBRT to primary tumor, nephrectomy 4 weeks later. This renal cell carcinoma was of the clear cell type. To note about this clone: Its target is unknown.

This specimen consisted of blood, obtained from a patient whose treatment included radiotherapy and nephrectomy. The chain uses TRBV5-6 and TRBJ2-3; D unclear. This receptor was identified in a woman between 45 and 65 years old with renal cell carcinoma. Here the CDR3 DNA reads TGTGCCAGCAGCCGCGGCATAAGTACAGATACGCAGTATTTT. Residues: CASSRGISTDTQYF.